This T cell receptor (beta chain) comes out of a study of beta chain features in type 1 diabetes. Study in general: The number of sorted cells examined across all samples was roughly 100,000,000.

Stem cell-like memory, regulatory, central memory and naive CD4+ cells were sorted via CD45RO/CCR7/CD25/CD127/CD95/CD27. The V segment lost 5 bases and the J segment 3 bases; nucleotides outside the gene matches: 5. This CDR3 has 14 residues. The germline gives CDR1 MDHEN, CDR2 SYDVKM. General study findings and limits: In the patient group, naive, central memory and Treg TCRB repertoires seemed more alike than in the healthy donor group. A possible short-template PCR bias applies equally to patients and controls.

The study reverse transcribed the entire isolated RNA, so it sequenced expressed TCRB transcripts. This table comes from immunoSEQ multiplex PCR, and its TCRdb copy is limited to in-frame clones, with some not included. This sample has some 900,000 clones; about a sixth occur once, and the top ten carry around 0.02%. This clone was counted a few times. The antigen is not known. The chain joins TRBV28 to TRBJ2-7; 9 nucleotides line up with TRBD1. Sample: naive CD4+ T cells from blood. The receptor's source is a woman aged 18-30 years in good health. The CDR3 DNA is TGTGCCAGCAGTGCCGGGACAGGGAGCTACGAGCAGTACTTC. Amino acids: CASSAGTGSYEQYF.